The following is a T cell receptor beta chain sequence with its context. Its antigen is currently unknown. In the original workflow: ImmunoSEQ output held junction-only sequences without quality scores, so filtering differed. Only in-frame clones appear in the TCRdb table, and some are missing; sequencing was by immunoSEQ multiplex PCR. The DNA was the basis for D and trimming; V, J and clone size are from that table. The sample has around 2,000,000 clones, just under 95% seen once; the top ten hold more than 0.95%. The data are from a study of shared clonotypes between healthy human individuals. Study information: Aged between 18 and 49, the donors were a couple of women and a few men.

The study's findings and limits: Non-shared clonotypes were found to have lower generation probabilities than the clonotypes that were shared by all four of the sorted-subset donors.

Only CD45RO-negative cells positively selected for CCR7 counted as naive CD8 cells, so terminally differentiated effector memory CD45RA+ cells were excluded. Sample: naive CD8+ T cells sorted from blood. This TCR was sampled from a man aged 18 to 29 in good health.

The CDR3 loop is CASSLWQGVMNTEAFF. The CDR3 DNA reads TGTGCCAGCAGCTTATGGCAGGGGGTTATGAACACTGAAGCTTTCTTT. The chain has TRBV5-4 and TRBJ1-1; 7 bases are shared with TRBD1. The CDR3 has 16 residues. Germline lookup yields CDR1 SGHNT and CDR2 YYREEE (reference sequence). Germline trimming cut 2 bases from V and 0 bases from J; bases unmatched to any gene: 7.